This TCR beta chain was recorded in a study of blood T cell repertoires in COVID-19. Turning to the study itself: The United States, Italy and Spain supplied acute and convalescent COVID-19 samples. PBMCs, B-cell-depleted T cells, or T cells provided the cDNA or gDNA that made up the material.

As originally analysed: By means of reference gene primer amplification, nucleated cell counts were estimated. Here immunoSEQ multiplex PCR was the method, and the copy in TCRdb shows in-frame clones only, minus some. V, J and clone size were drawn from that table, and D and trimming were deduced from the DNA. Of roughly 70,000 clones listed, roughly 91% are singletons. Followed longitudinally, the Seattle patients had been enrolled during active infection. Germline V gene data show CDR1 as SGHNT and CDR2 as YYREEE (reference sequence). The CDR3 totals 18 residues. Losses at the gene ends were 4 bases for V and 2 bases for J; bases not matched to a gene: 13.

The chain links TRBV5-4 to TRBJ2-7; 12 bases line up with TRBD2. Specimen: peripheral blood. The origin of this receptor is a man aged 45 to 65 with COVID-19, enrolled during active disease. CDR3 sequence reads: CASSPGLAGSPSTYEQYF. The CDR3, as DNA: TGTGCCAGCAGCCCCGGACTAGCGGGAAGCCCATCCACCTACGAGCAGTACTTC.